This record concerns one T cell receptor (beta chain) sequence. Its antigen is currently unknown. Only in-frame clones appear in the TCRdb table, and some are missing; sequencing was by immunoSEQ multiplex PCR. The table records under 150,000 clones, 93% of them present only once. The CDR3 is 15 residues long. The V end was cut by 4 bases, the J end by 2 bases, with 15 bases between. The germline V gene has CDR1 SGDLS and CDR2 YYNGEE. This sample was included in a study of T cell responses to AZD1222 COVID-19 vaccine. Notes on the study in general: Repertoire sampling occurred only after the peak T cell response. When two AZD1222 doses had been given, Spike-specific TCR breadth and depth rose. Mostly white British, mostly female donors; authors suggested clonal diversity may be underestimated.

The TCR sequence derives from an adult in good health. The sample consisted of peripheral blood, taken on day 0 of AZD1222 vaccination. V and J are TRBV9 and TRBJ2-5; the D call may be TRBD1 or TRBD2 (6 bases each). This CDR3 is CASSTLGGGQETQYF. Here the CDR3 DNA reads TGTGCCAGCAGCACCCTCGGGGGCGGGCAAGAGACCCAGTACTTC.